This section outlines one T cell receptor (beta chain) sequence together with its context. The target of this receptor is not known. No clone much larger than this one lies a single base away; base qualities are absent. The data were taken from a study of blood T cell repertoires in COVID-19 (dated by TCRdb to the early 2020s). The study in broad terms: Collaborator samples came from the United States, Italy and Spain and covered acute and convalescent phases of COVID-19. The repertoires were released in a freely available public database meant as a resource for research on the immune response to SARS-CoV-2. Samples came from the ongoing ImmuneRACE study (first 160 participants) plus 1,254 subjects from 6 global collaborators. Nearly every sample came with metadata listing a de-identified subject ID, COVID-19 status, age in years and sex. HLA class I and class II types, where available, came from metadata supplied by the sample provider rather than from assay-based typing. The dataset comprised deeply sampled blood TCRbeta repertoires from subjects exposed to, actively infected with, or recovered from COVID-19. The prospective study material was composed of cDNA or gDNA derived from T cells, B-cell-depleted T cells, or PBMCs.

Broader findings and caveats from the paper: The quantity of clinical and demographic metadata differed by source and by participant and was supplied without curation.

Another Seattle source contributed samples from volunteer blood donors who had recovered from COVID-19. The collaborating institutions used their own protocols to collect whole blood in K2EDTA tubes. For TCRbeta analysis, collaborators shipped samples as frozen whole blood, isolated PBMCs, or DNA extracted from either of those sample types. TCRbeta CDR3 regions were amplified from genomic DNA by means of the immunoSEQ Assay, a bias-controlled multiplex PCR. As for the authors' bioinformatics: The number of nucleated cells in each sample was estimated by amplification of reference gene primers within the assay. Sequence reads were collapsed and filtered to measure the absolute abundance of every unique TCRbeta CDR3 rearrangement. Productive Simpson clonality was computed per sample as the square root of Simpson's diversity index over productive rearrangements. The source is immuneACCESS, and TCRdb retained only in-frame sequences with V and J called. Part of the clones is not carried over; for the studies checked, unresolved V genes explain less than half of this, and the remainder is unexplained. V, J and clone size are taken as reported in that table, and D and trimming were inferred from the DNA itself. This sample gives some 130,000 clones in total; around 73% of them show up just once. The leading ten clones occupy roughly 9.7% of the sample.

Spanning cysteine to phenylalanine, the CDR3 consists of 14 amino acids. Only CDR3 DNA remains: 42 bases, in frame from the first base. Trimming at the junction amounts to 8 bases on V and 3 bases on J, and the germline ends lie 17 bases apart. According to the germline V gene, CDR1 reads MRHNA and CDR2 reads SNTAGT. The receptor was derived from a man in his 60s who had recovered from COVID-19. Material: peripheral blood. The chain couples TRBV6-4 to TRBJ2-7, with TRBD2 perhaps the D gene, on 6 matching bases. The CDR3 loop reads CASPVGTVLYEQYF. The nucleotide sequence reads as follows: TGTGCCAGCCCGGTCGGGACTGTGCTCTACGAGCAGTACTTC.